This TCR beta chain was captured by sequencing in a study of shared clonotypes between healthy human individuals (dated by TCRdb to about 2020). Regarding the complete study: Three men and a couple of women, aged 18 to 49 years, made up the cohort. For each donor, CD4 naive and CD4 memory were each given three plates, CD8 naive was given two plates, and CD8 memory was given one plate. To estimate repertoire size and how much clonotype sharing occurs between individuals, the study deeply sequenced the blood TCR repertoires of several healthy adults. Per donor, leukapheresis produced somewhere between about 0.94 and 9.5 billion PBMCs. To increase sequencing depth and limit assay-specific biases, different laboratories used diverse techniques to prepare libraries and sequence TCR repertoires. The paper as a whole reports these results and caveats: Even with the large sequencing depth, rarefaction of the sorted-subset datasets indicated that sequencing was incomplete. Pairwise subsampling led to the expectation that sequencing depth would affect the degree of clonotype sharing among donors. Sharing across a handful of donors was observed for around 4.8% of naive CD4, over 3% of naive CD8, 2% to 2.5% of memory CD4, and 0.4% of memory CD8 clonotypes. Sampling was restricted to blood, and TCR repertoires in tissue are likely to differ from TCR repertoires in blood. Estimated clonotype richness was generally larger for naive than for memory subsets. Clonotypes shared by all four sorted-subset donors showed higher generation probabilities than non-shared clonotypes. The small number of donors limited the genetic and exposure-history diversity represented.

From a lookup of the germline V gene, CDR1 and CDR2 are ENHRY and SYGVKD. Spanning cysteine to phenylalanine, the CDR3 consists of 13 amino acids. Only CDR3 DNA remains: 39 bases, in frame from the first base. V and J lose 6 bases and 3 bases, and a span of 9 bases separates them. Healthy HIV-negative adults with no recently reported acute infections or vaccinations were included as donors. Only Caucasian adults living in Nashville, Tennessee, USA were represented among the donors. CD4+ T cells were enriched through magnetic negative selection, after which naive cells were positively selected on CD45RA and the remaining negative fraction served as the memory subset. Blood was collected by leukapheresis, and PBMCs were isolated by Ficoll-Histopaque density gradient centrifugation and then cryopreserved in liquid nitrogen vapor phase. Analytical flow cytometry was used to check the purity and quantity of every magnetically sorted T cell population. Each sorted fraction had its genomic DNA isolated and then quantified by UV absorbance on a Nanodrop 2000c.

On this clone: Its antigen is still unknown. Base qualities are missing; no much larger clone stands one base away. Other nucleotide sequences in the sample specify the same CDR3.

Using the deep immunoSEQ assay, multiplex PCR amplified TCR CDR3 regions from genomic DNA. For each cell subset, the extracted genomic DNA was distributed evenly across all wells of several immunoSEQ 96-well plates, and each plate served as one replicate. For sorted subsets, about 200 ng genomic DNA, equal to about 30,000 T cell genomes, was loaded into each replicate PCR. The purified libraries were quantified using a Qubit 3.0 fluorometer, sized with a Bioanalyzer 2100, and then quantified again using the KAPA Library Quantification kit. A separate single-read 150-cycle Illumina NextSeq 550 flow cell was used to sequence each immunoSEQ 96-well plate. In the authors' own workflow: Because the immunoSEQ output held only junctional sequences and lacked quality scores, the filtering could not match the filtering applied to full-length reads. To assign V/J genes and CDR3, sequences were annotated using PyIR, a Python wrapper for IgBLAST v1.9, with IMGT germline references. Reads with weak V/J assignments (E-value above 1e-6), missing CDR3, stop codons, out-of-frame junctions, or ambiguous translated residues were removed. V3J clonotypes were defined as sequences sharing the same inferred V gene, J gene, and CDR3 amino acid sequence. Percentage overlap between repertoires was computed as shared unique clonotypes divided by the size of the smaller repertoire. Three approaches were used to assess repertoire richness: RTK rarefaction, the Chao1 estimator, and Recon v2.1 estimates of unobserved clonotypes. Generation probabilities for all TCRbeta clonotypes obtained by the gDNA method from a handful of donors were computed using OLGA. TCRdb stores this immuneACCESS table with in-frame sequences only. Part of the clones is absent; in the studies checked, under half of the shortfall reflects unresolved V genes, and no reason is known for the rest. V, J and clone size are those of that table, while D and trimming were read from the DNA. Across this sample there are more than 2 million clones, with 85% to 95% seen only once. The ten largest clones take up more than 0.1% of the sample.

Sequences were obtained from naive CD4+ T cells sorted from blood. The cell subset or site label of this sample denotes: CD45RA+ positively selected. The receptor comes from a man aged 18 to 35 in good health. Here the chain combines TRBV10-3 and TRBJ1-5; the D gene cannot be named for sure. CDR3 sequence: CAIRTDPNQPQHF. In nucleotides, the sequence is TGTGCCATCAGGACGGATCCCAATCAGCCCCAGCATTTT.